This is a list of T cell receptor beta chains from one sample in a study of blood T cell repertoires in COVID-19. Generated by immunoSEQ multiplex PCR, the TCRdb table keeps only in-frame clones and is missing some. In the table there are approximately 220,000 clones, about nine tenths of which are singletons. The sample was peripheral blood. These receptors all come from a man in his fifties or sixties with acute or convalescent COVID-19. Both conserved end residues are part of each CDR3. D genes are given only for firm matches. Rows may omit the clone size; those that give it use once, few, many or a size class.

clone size,J gene,D gene,V gene,CDR3 protein,CDR3 DNA
-,TRBJ1-2,-,TRBV6-5,CASSNPSGYTF,TGTGCCAGCAGTAACCCCAGTGGCTACACCTTC
-,TRBJ1-1,-,TRBV6-6,CASSFEGKNTEAFF,TGTGCCAGCAGTTTCGAGGGAAAGAACACTGAAGCTTTCTTT
-,TRBJ2-1,-,TRBV5-4,CASSSSRLSYNEQFF,TGTGCCAGCAGCTCCAGCCGACTTAGTTACAATGAGCAGTTCTTC
-,TRBJ1-3,-,TRBV10-3,CAISESDSSGNTIYF,TGTGCCATCAGTGAGTCGGACAGTTCAGGAAACACCATATATTTT
-,TRBJ1-1,TRBD1,TRBV7-2,CANSDRVGTEAFF,TGTGCCAACTCGGACAGGGTGGGAACTGAAGCTTTCTTT
-,TRBJ1-2,-,TRBV27,CASSLRGRANYGYTF,TGTGCCAGCAGTTTACGAGGTCGAGCTAACTATGGCTACACCTTC
few,TRBJ1-1,-,TRBV25-1,CASSPAGTNTEAFF,TGTGCCAGCTCTCCCGCGGGGACGAACACTGAAGCTTTCTTT
-,TRBJ1-4,-,TRBV5-5,CASSSRTSTNEKLFF,TGTGCCAGCAGCTCCAGGACATCAACTAATGAAAAACTGTTTTTT
-,TRBJ1-1,-,TRBV27,CASSFQGPAEAFF,TGTGCCAGCAGTTTTCAGGGGCCGGCTGAAGCTTTCTTT
-,TRBJ1-5,TRBD1,TRBV6-1,CASSEIGGQLPQHF,TGTGCCAGCAGTGAAATCGGGGGACAGCTGCCCCAGCATTTT
-,TRBJ1-3,-,TRBV6-5,CASSYRGGNTIYF,TGTGCCAGCAGTTACCGGGGAGGAAACACCATATATTTT
few,TRBJ1-1,-,TRBV30,CAWLTGPTEAFF,TGTGCCTGGCTAACAGGGCCCACTGAAGCTTTCTTT
-,TRBJ1-2,-,TRBV4-1,CASSPQGWGNYGYTF,TGCGCCAGCAGCCCGCAGGGTTGGGGTAACTATGGCTACACCTTC
-,TRBJ1-2,TRBD1,TRBV6-1,CASSEFGQGRIDYGYTF,TGTGCCAGCAGTGAATTCGGACAGGGTAGGATTGACTATGGCTACACCTTC
few,TRBJ1-6,-,TRBV27,CASSDQGYHSPLHF,TGTGCCAGCAGCGATCAGGGGTATCATTCACCCCTCCACTTT
-,TRBJ2-7,TRBD2,TRBV7-2,CASSLGVSGALYEQYF,TGTGCCAGCAGCTTAGGGGTTAGCGGGGCCCTCTACGAGCAGTACTTC
-,TRBJ2-1,TRBD2,TRBV6-5,CASRRGEYNEQFF,TGTGCCAGCCGACGGGGGGAGTACAATGAGCAGTTCTTC
-,TRBJ1-5,-,TRBV7-2,CASSLATQGFNQPQHF,TGTGCCAGCAGCTTAGCCACACAGGGCTTCAATCAGCCCCAGCATTTT
-,TRBJ2-1,TRBD1,TRBV5-4,CASSPGQGVNNEQFF,TGTGCCAGCAGCCCGGGACAGGGGGTAAACAATGAGCAGTTCTTC
-,TRBJ2-7,-,TRBV12-3/TRBV12-4,CASSATGEQYF,TGTGCCAGCAGTGCTACCGGCGAGCAGTACTTC
-,TRBJ1-2,-,TRBV25-1,CASSEQKYGYTF,TGTGCCAGCAGTGAACAGAAGTATGGCTACACCTTC
-,TRBJ2-3,TRBD1,TRBV5-4,CASSTSQGADTQYF,TGTGCCAGCAGCACTTCACAGGGGGCAGATACGCAGTATTTT
-,TRBJ2-1,TRBD1,TRBV6-5,CASRPMGQGSAEQFF,TGTGCCAGCAGGCCGATGGGACAGGGTTCGGCTGAGCAGTTCTTC
once,TRBJ2-5,-,TRBV5-1,CASSSHRQGLDETQYF,TGCGCCAGCAGCTCTCATAGACAGGGACTTGATGAGACCCAGTACTTC
-,TRBJ2-5,TRBD2,TRBV6-5,CASSYPSLAGETQYF,TGTGCCAGCAGTTATCCCTCACTAGCGGGTGAGACCCAGTACTTC
-,TRBJ2-7,TRBD1,TRBV5-5,CASSVQGSWEQYF,TGTGCCAGCAGCGTACAGGGGTCCTGGGAGCAGTACTTC
-,TRBJ2-5,TRBD1,TRBV5-4,CASSLVGTGQETQYF,TGTGCCAGCAGCTTGGTAGGGACAGGGCAAGAGACCCAGTACTTC
-,TRBJ1-2,-,TRBV18,CASSPPLINQAGYGYTF,TGTGCCAGCTCACCACCGCTCATAAACCAAGCGGGCTATGGCTACACCTTC
once,TRBJ2-2,-,TRBV5-1,CASNWRTANTGELFF,TGCGCCAGCAATTGGAGGACAGCGAACACCGGGGAGCTGTTTTTT